This passage covers 12 T cell receptor beta chains from one sample sequenced in a study of blood T cell repertoires in COVID-19. Some clones are missing from TCRdb's copy, which holds only in-frame ones; the method was immunoSEQ multiplex PCR. The table has some 190,000 clones, roughly 76% seen once; the top ten hold 11%. Sequencing was done on a sample of peripheral blood. These receptor sequences come from a woman between 35 and 50 years old with COVID-19, enrolled during active disease.

This chain links TRBV14 with TRBJ2-7, with 10 bases identical to TRBD2. Looked up from germline, CDR1 is SGHDN and CDR2 is FVKESK. The CDR3 is made up of 15 amino acids. The V and J ends lost 2 bases and 6 bases, in that order; junction bases with no gene match: 7. CDR3 in DNA: TGTGCCAGCAGCCAAATGCTAGCGGGAGAGATCGAGCAGTACTTC. This translates into CASSQMLAGEIEQYF.

The rearrangement links TRBV12-3 or TRBV12-4 to TRBJ1-2; a weak D match, TRBD1 (6 bases). This CDR3 contains 11 residues. The CDR3 here is CATRGGFGYTF. CDR3 DNA: TGTGCTACCAGGGGAGGGTTTGGCTACACCTTC.

This chain uses TRBV9 with TRBJ1-1, with 11 bases fitting TRBD1. CDR1 and CDR2 from the germline V gene are SGDLS and YYNGEE. The CDR3 totals 15 residues. V shed 2 bases and J 4 bases; nucleotides not matched to a gene: 4. Here the CDR3 reads CASSVLGQGGTEAFF. The CDR3 DNA reads TGTGCCAGCAGCGTTTTGGGACAGGGGGGCACTGAAGCTTTCTTT.

This sequence joins TRBV5-8 and TRBJ1-6, with 8 bases fitting TRBD1. Germline CDR1 and CDR2: SGHTS and YDEGEE. With 2 bases clipped from V and 7 bases from J, the junction kept 8 bases outside the gene matches. The CDR3 spans 16 residues. DNA for the CDR3: TGTGCCAGCAGCTTTGCCGGGACAGGAGGCAATTCACCCCTCCACTTT. Protein sequence: CASSFAGTGGNSPLHF. Based on the CDR3 plus reference TRBV5-8 and TRBJ1-6, the full variable domain is EAGVTQSPTHLIKTRGQQATLRCSPISGHTSVYWYQQALGLGLQFLLWYDEGEERNRGNFPPRFSGRQFPNYSSELNVNALELEDSALYLCASSFAGTGGNSPLHFGNGTRLTVT.

This clone occurred once. The rearrangement links TRBV27 to TRBJ2-5; D unclear. Trimming took 0 bases from V and 4 from J, leaving 12 bases between them. The CDR3 is 15 amino acids. CDR1 and CDR2 (germline): MNHEY, SMNVEV (reference sequence). The CDR3 spells CASSLSWWARETQYF. The CDR3, as DNA: TGTGCCAGCAGTTTATCGTGGTGGGCGCGAGAGACCCAGTACTTC.

The CDR3 DNA is TGCAGCGCTCAGGGACAAATGAACACTGAAGCTTTCTTT. Residues: CSAQGQMNTEAFF. The chain recombines TRBV29-1 with TRBJ1-1, with TRBD1 as a possible D gene (6 bases). Trimming shortened V by 7 bases and J by 0 bases, and 12 bases separated the two germline ends. CDR1 and CDR2 from the germline V gene are SQVTM and ANQGSEA. The CDR3 contains 13 residues.

The chain employs TRBV29-1 and TRBJ2-1, with unresolved D. This CDR3 is built from 10 residues. Germline values: CDR1 SQVTM, CDR2 ANQGSEA. V gave up 6 bases and J gave up 12 bases, with 12 bases separating them. The CDR3 reads CSVATRRQFF. The CDR3 region has the DNA TGCAGCGTCGCAACAAGGAGGCAGTTCTTC.

The chain uses TRBV6-2 or TRBV6-3 and TRBJ1-2, with D perhaps TRBD1 (5 bases). The CDR3 is made up of 16 amino acids. CDR1 and CDR2 from the germline V gene are MNHEY and SVGEGT. The V gene lost 5 bases and the J gene lost 6 bases, with 22 bases spanning the gap. This CDR3 is CASSHQTLTDRDGYTF. In DNA form, the CDR3 reads TGTGCCAGCAGTCACCAGACCTTGACAGATAGGGATGGCTACACCTTC.

Concerning this clone itself: Other DNA variants within this sample encode the same CDR3. V is TRBV7-9 and J is TRBJ1-1; D gene uncertain. The CDR3 is 11 amino acids. The ends were cut back, 3 bases at V and 3 bases at J, with 2 bases in the middle. The V gene's germline CDR1 is SEHNR and CDR2 FQNEAQ (reference sequence). The CDR3 is CASSFDTEAFF. DNA of the CDR3: TGTGCCAGCAGCTTCGACACTGAAGCTTTCTTT.

V usage is TRBV6-4 and J usage is TRBJ1-1, with D maybe TRBD1 (5 bases). Trimming pared 2 bases from V and 5 bases from J, leaving 9 bases between. The CDR3 has 13 amino acids. The germline CDR1 and CDR2 sequences are MRHNA and SNTAGT. CDR3 protein: CASSDRGGTEAFF. The CDR3 coding sequence is TGTGCCAGCAGTGACAGGGGAGGAACTGAAGCTTTCTTT.

The gene calls are TRBV7-9 and TRBJ1-5, with TRBD1 matching 7 bases. Germline-derived CDR1 and CDR2 are SEHNR and FQNEAQ (reference sequence). V shed 2 bases and J 5 bases; nucleotides not matched to a gene: 18. CDR3 length: 19 residues. CDR3 residues: CASSLYPDPVYRGDQPQHF. As DNA, the CDR3 is TGTGCCAGCAGCTTATACCCCGACCCCGTTTACAGGGGTGATCAGCCCCAGCATTTT.

J is TRBJ1-3 and V is TRBV19, with 7 bases identical to TRBD1. The germline gives CDR1 LNHDA, CDR2 SQIVND (reference sequence). The CDR3 is 16 residues long. Losses at the gene ends were 7 bases for V and 2 bases for J; bases not matched to a gene: 11. The CDR3 loop reads CASTLRGTATGNTIYF. DNA for the CDR3: TGTGCCAGTACCCTGAGGGGGACAGCCACTGGAAACACCATATATTTT. The complete variable domain, with remaining parts taken from reference TRBV19 and TRBJ1-3, reads DGGITQSPKYLFRKEGQNVTLSCEQNLNHDAMYWYRQDPGQGLRLIYYSQIVNDFQKGDIAEGYSVSREKKESFPLTVTSAQKNPTAFYLCASTLRGTATGNTIYFGEGSWLTVV.